This TCR beta chain was profiled in a study of cytomegalovirus exposure and HLA in healthy donors (dated by TCRdb to 2016 to 2017). In the study overall: An earlier analysis of more than 550 of the donors reported about 280 Gb of sequence data and around 110 million unique TCR beta sequences obtained from 150 million to 200 million T cells. The study aimed to test whether signatures of past pathogen exposure could be identified by cataloging public T cell receptors. All discovery cohort repertoires had been generated using a single sequencing platform. The study combined high-throughput TCR immunosequencing, statistical association of individual TCRs with disease status, and machine learning to predict cytomegalovirus infection status. Along with the roughly 670-subject first cohort, a separate validation cohort of about 110 different subjects was used. A later analysis re-analyzed previously published TCR beta repertoires from 666 donors and added high-resolution HLA genotyping to study TCR occurrence patterns. In an earlier analysis of roughly 580 of the donors, high-throughput TCR beta sequencing was used to judge whether each TCR beta V gene segment behaved as functional or pseudogenic. The genetic ancestry cluster associated with self-reported Caucasian donors included 80% to 90% of the 350 to 500 genotyped donors. HLA typing covered class I and class II loci at four-digit resolution. Donor age, sex, ethnicity and CMV serostatus were compiled alongside the repertoire data. A handful of DR-DQ haplotypes were handled as single units for association and clustering because linkage in the cohort was strong. Roughly 300 gigabases of sequencing data and around 87 million unique TCR sequences were included in an early release covering over 600 HLA-typed donors. Across 300 to 400 genotyped donors of the cohort, an average of about 220,000 unique TCR beta nucleotide sequences per donor were sequenced, and roughly a sixth of those sequences were non-productive. Rather than using new phenotypic data, the later analysis identified candidate immune exposures from TCR beta sequences and from how often those sequences occurred across donors. The study profiled the T cell repertoires of hundreds of subjects by immunosequencing and related them to cytomegalovirus serostatus. The number of donors typed differed by locus, with about 620-630 for A, B, C, DRB1 and DQB1, roughly 550 for DQA1, 606 for DPA1, and 400 to 490 for DPB1. A later genetic analysis took genome-wide SNP genotypes for about 65% of the roughly 670 donors and used that subset as a discovery cohort.

Details on this clone: This clone's antigen is unknown.

The germline V gene gives CDR1 as SGHRS and CDR2 as YFSETQ. V is clipped by 5 bases and J by 6 bases, and the sequence between their germline boundaries is 14 bases long. The CDR3 runs 13 residues from the cysteine to the phenylalanine. Only the CDR3 part of the read is kept: 39 bases, read in frame from the first base. Library construction relied on the immunoSEQ multiplex PCR assay. For the multiplex PCR, a mixture combining 60 forward primers for TCR Vbeta segments and 13 reverse primers for TCR Jbeta segments was used. The CDR3 region of rearranged TCR beta genes was amplified from genomic DNA with a multiplex PCR assay. On the Illumina HiSeq System, the amplified TCR beta libraries were sequenced as 87-base-pair reads. As for how the authors treated the data: A later analysis tallied around 80 million unique TCR beta chains across the 666 repertoires, and about 10 million of those chains were shared by two or more donors. A nearest-neighbor algorithm error-corrected the raw reads and collapsed the reads into unique sequences, merging closely related sequences to remove PCR and sequencing errors. Alignment of CDR3 sequences to IMGT reference sequences was used to assign V, D and J gene segments. For a sequence to be retained, a match of at least six nucleotides to both a V gene segment and a J gene segment was required. A rearrangement was called productive if the CDR3 had no stop codons and remained in frame with V and J, and every other rearrangement was called non-productive. CDR3 was defined according to IMGT convention as the region running from the second conserved V-encoded cysteine to the conserved J-encoded phenylalanine. The earlier analysis of about 620 of the donors excluded sequences that lacked an unambiguous match to a single V gene segment. In an earlier analysis of approximately 550 of the donors, V segments were called functional above 56.7% productive rearrangements and were called segregating when the between-donor standard deviation exceeded 5%. A statistical classification framework was developed to diagnose cytomegalovirus status using the catalog of TCR beta chain sequences. In a later analysis, TCR nucleotide sequences were compared against IMGT/GENE-DB human TR gene sequences so that V and J genes could be assigned. In a later analysis, CDR3 sequences and most-parsimonious VDJ recombination scenarios were assigned using the TCRdist pipeline. In a later analysis, each TCR beta chain was defined by its CDR3 amino acid sequence together with its V-gene family, and reads without a unique V-gene family were excluded. A later analysis removed roughly 590 highly shared, low-generation-probability nucleotide sequences to deal with suspected cross-contamination and a sequencing artifact. In a later analysis, a clonal expansion index for each public chain was calculated from normalized within-repertoire ranks of inferred template counts. In a later analysis, generation probabilities were computed with a VDJ recombination model fitted to out-of-frame rearrangements, and the resulting probabilities were checked against IGoR. A later analysis scored TCR-TCR, TCR-HLA and TCR-CMV co-occurrence with hypergeometric tests, applying a repertoire-size bias correction to TCR pairs. A later analysis estimated false discovery rates by permuting HLA or CMV assignments 20 times. A later analysis grouped co-occurring TCRs with DBSCAN, adding TCRdist sequence similarity when clustering within HLA-allele-positive subsets. Co-occurrence clustering excluded repertoires with fewer than 30,000 or more than 120,000 public chains, plus five with anomalous nucleotide sharing. TCRdb holds this immuneACCESS table with in-frame rearrangements only. Some clones are missing; in checked studies, unresolved V genes explain under half, and the rest has no known cause. Clonal size and the V and J genes are those of that table, whereas D and trimming came from the DNA. The sample has 70,000 to 100,000 clones on record. The ten largest account for 5.5% of the sample.

The cohort consisted of some 670 healthy bone marrow donors. At the time of sampling, every cohort member was nominally healthy, though immune exposures that went unrecorded were likely present. The donor was CMV seropositive and belonged to the group of more than 250 seropositive cohort members. A peripheral blood sample was provided by each donor, and peripheral blood mononuclear cells were used for TCR beta sequencing. The Qiagen DNeasy Blood Extraction Kit was used to extract genomic DNA from the blood cell samples. Paper-wide results and their limitations: It was suggested by the authors that the approach could potentially be generalized to other disease states and immunological phenotypes. Linkage disequilibrium might explain the correlated functional status among segregating V segments, but an unknown experimental factor could not be ruled out. HLA typing was unavailable for some donors at each locus, so association tests used only the typed subset. In the study, some 160 TCR beta chains were listed as associated with cytomegalovirus. Cytomegalovirus status was reported to be diagnosed by the classifier with high specificity and sensitivity in both the original and validation cohorts. Compared with the 666-donor mean, donors in an Asian-associated ancestry cluster had fewer N-insertions in productive TCRs, according to a later genetic analysis. Most TCR sequences were seen in very few donors, while some public TCRs were found in many individuals. A later analysis associated roughly 17,000 TCR beta sequences with specific HLA alleles at a false discovery rate of 0.05. In a later analysis, the rate of TCR association differed among HLA loci, with DRB1 alleles having the most associated TCRs and HLA-C alleles having the fewest. This cohort had only TCR beta chains sequenced, and the lack of alpha or paired-chain data limited which features could be detected. Compared with equally common non-associated chains, HLA-associated TCR beta chains in a later analysis were more clonally expanded and had lower generation probabilities. The only immune exposure information available for the cohort was CMV serostatus. Because counts were too low, some 17 rarely observed V segments, including chromosome 9 orphons, were left out of the earlier analysis of 587 of the donors. Broadly in line with IMGT annotations, most TCR beta V segments showed up in productive rearrangements about 87% or about 30% of the time in an earlier analysis of approximately 640 of the donors. A cluster of highly shared sequence variants was judged likely to represent a technical artifact of the sequencing pipeline. In vitro tests confirmed that three of the cytomegalovirus-associated TCR beta chains recognize cytomegalovirus antigens. Sequencing depth was assumed to be roughly uniform across donors in the presence/absence analyses, though that assumption may not hold. The 87-base-pair reads could not distinguish some IMGT-functional V segments, including TRBV6-2 and TRBV6-3, so those segments were excluded. When HLA alleles, especially DR and DQ, strongly co-occurred, TCR associations were difficult to assign to individual alleles. A further reported finding was that TCR beta sequences accurately predicted the HLA-A and HLA-B alleles for most subjects in the first cohort. Most CMV-associated TCR beta chains appeared to be HLA-restricted in a later analysis, and the HLA associations seemed to be driven largely by CMV exposure. V-gene and J-gene trimming of TCR beta chains was associated with a missense DCLRE1C variant in a later genetic analysis, and the association was replicated in an independent cohort. Several of the top co-occurrence clusters appeared to be linked to parvovirus B19, influenza, CMV and Epstein-Barr virus, according to a later analysis.

The source of this sequence is a girl aged 5-17 years in good health and CMV-seropositive. The chain links TRBV5-1 with TRBJ1-2, with the D gene call left open. Sequences were obtained from PBMCs. The CDR3 region: CASSRGVVDGYTF. The sequence in DNA is TGCGCCAGCAGTCGGGGTGTAGTGGATGGCTACACCTTC.